Following are 10 T cell receptor beta chains from one sample sequenced in a study of blood T cell repertoires in COVID-19. Sequencing used immunoSEQ multiplex PCR; TCRdb keeps in-frame clones, though not all of them. The sample lists around 86,000 clones, 83% occurring once. The material sequenced was peripheral blood. The receptors come from a woman aged 80 or over with acute or convalescent COVID-19.

The genes are TRBV3-1 (or the pseudogene TRBV3-2) and TRBJ1-6; tentative D call: TRBD1 (5 bases). From germline, CDR1 is LGHDT and CDR2 YNNKEL (reference sequence). CDR3 size: 16 residues. V lost 0 bases and J 7 bases, leaving 13 bases between the germline ends. The CDR3 loop is CASSQDPGRGNSPLHF. In DNA, the CDR3 is TGTGCCAGCAGCCAAGATCCGGGCCGGGGGAATTCACCCCTCCACTTT.

The rearrangement joins TRBV4-2 to TRBJ2-5, with 7 bases matching TRBD2. Per the germline V gene, CDR1 is LGHNA and CDR2 is YNFKEQ. V gave up 0 bases and J gave up 4 bases; unmatched junction bases: 11. The CDR3 sequence is 17 residues long. CDR3 bases: TGTGCCAGCAGCCAAGAAGGCGCGGGAGAGGGTGGAGAGACCCAGTACTTC. Its translation is CASSQEGAGEGGETQYF.

This clone was observed many times. The chain has TRBV5-1 and TRBJ1-4; TRBD1 might be the D (5 bases). V dropped 0 bases and J dropped 2 bases, with 5 bases sitting between them. The CDR3 sequence is 14 residues long. Germline CDR1 reads SGHRS; CDR2 reads YFSETQ. The CDR3 reads CASSLEGTNEKLFF. The CDR3, as DNA: TGCGCCAGCAGCTTGGAGGGGACTAATGAAAAACTGTTTTTT.

The chain combines TRBV10-3 with TRBJ1-1, with D unclear. In germline, CDR1 is ENHRY, CDR2 SYGVKD. The CDR3 is 15 amino acids. Trimming took off 0 bases at V and 3 bases at J, with 11 bases between the two ends. CDR3 DNA: TGTGCCATCAGTGAGTCGGGCGAACCCTACACTGAAGCTTTCTTT. It specifies CAISESGEPYTEAFF.

This rearrangement joins TRBV7-8 to TRBJ2-1; 7 bases are a match to TRBD2. The CDR3 totals 15 residues. The J segment lost 0 bases and the V segment lost 7 bases, leaving 6 bases of the junction unmatched. Germline values: CDR1 SGHVS, CDR2 FQNEAQ. As DNA, the CDR3 is TGTGCCAGCACCCAACTAGCGCCCTCCTACAATGAGCAGTTCTTC. Translating it yields CASTQLAPSYNEQFF.

V and J are TRBV25-1 and TRBJ1-2; 8 bases fit TRBD1. J lost 4 bases, V lost 5 bases, and 12 bases had no gene match. The CDR3 sequence is 16 residues long. Germline loops: CDR1 MGHDK, CDR2 SYGVNS. CDR3 coding DNA: TGTGCCAGCAGTTTCATCAGGGGGCCGGTTACCTATGGCTACACCTTC. This translates into CASSFIRGPVTYGYTF.

The genes are TRBV4-1 and TRBJ2-1; D not resolved. Trimming cost V 0 bases and J 6 bases, with 15 bases left between them. The germline CDR1 and CDR2 sequences are MGHRA and YSYEKL. The CDR3 is made up of 16 amino acids. CDR3 sequence (DNA): TGCGCCAGCAGCCAAGAAGCTAGGTCAACCACCAATGAGCAGTTCTTC. Its protein is CASSQEARSTTNEQFF.

The V call is TRBV6-5, the J call TRBJ1-3, with D possibly TRBD1 on 6 matching bases. Trimming removed 0 bases at V and 2 bases at J, with 8 bases between. The CDR3 runs 15 residues. CDR1 MNHEY and CDR2 SVGAGI come from the germline V gene. CDR3 DNA sequence: TGTGCCAGCAGTTACTCAGGGGGAACTGGAAACACCATATATTTT. It translates to CASSYSGGTGNTIYF.

The chain uses TRBV9 and TRBJ2-2; D might be TRBD2 (6 bases). Trimming took off 0 bases at V and 4 bases at J, with 10 bases between the two ends. This CDR3 comprises 15 residues. Per the germline V gene, CDR1 is SGDLS and CDR2 is YYNGEE. The CDR3 here is CASSVGGRFTGELFF. The DNA of the CDR3 is TGTGCCAGCAGCGTAGGGGGGAGGTTCACCGGGGAGCTGTTTTTT.

The genes are TRBV23-1 and TRBJ1-6; the D gene is possibly TRBD1 (5 bases). TRBV23-1 falls under the ORF class, with uncertain function. Trimming removed 0 bases at V and 10 bases at J, with 13 bases between. The CDR3 covers 15 residues. The CDR3 nucleotides read TGCGCCAGCAGTCAATCGGGCAGGGAAGACTCACCCCTCCACTTT. Translating gives CASSQSGREDSPLHF.